Following are 4 T cell receptor beta chains from one sample sequenced in a study of T cells in Graves' hyperthyroidism and ophthalmopathy. There were TCR beta CDR3 regions amplified from RNA transcripts. First-round RT-PCR with HTBI primers amplified the TCR CDR3 region. TCRdb called the multiplex PCR reads again in MiXCR, with one record for every CDR3 protein. The table has a few hundred thousand distinct CDR3 sequences, around a sixth seen once. The sample consisted of blood. The receptors originated from a woman between 50 and 59 years old with Graves' hyperthyroidism.

This clonotype showed up many times. The CDR3 sequence is CASSLSEGPSYEQYF. The CDR3 DNA is TGCGCCAGCAGCCTCTCGGAAGGTCCCTCCTACGAGCAGTACTTC. This rearrangement joins TRBV5-1 to TRBJ2-7; D call uncertain. Germline CDR1 is SGHRS and CDR2 is YFSETQ. The CDR3 contains 15 residues. Trimming removed 4 bases from V and 0 bases from J, with 14 bases in between.

The CDR3 here is CASSPPRGLAGGSSYNEQFF. In nucleotides, the CDR3 is TGTGCCAGCAGTCCCCCCAGGGGACTAGCGGGAGGGAGCTCCTACAATGAGCAGTTCTTC. The chain couples TRBV28 to TRBJ2-1, with TRBD2 identical over 16 bases. V lost 5 bases, J lost 0 bases, and 10 bases stayed unmatched. From germline, CDR1 is MDHEN and CDR2 SYDVKM. The CDR3 consists of 20 residues.

This clonotype was found once. V is TRBV28 and J is TRBJ1-3, with TRBD1 as a possible D gene (5 bases). The CDR3 extends over 15 amino acids. Trimming pared 5 bases from V and 0 bases from J, leaving 11 bases between. Germline lookup yields CDR1 MDHEN and CDR2 SYDVKM. CDR3: CASSNTGISGNTIYF. In nucleotides, the CDR3 is TGTGCCAGCAGTAACACAGGAATCTCTGGAAACACCATATATTTT. Combining the CDR3 with reference TRBV28 and TRBJ1-3 gives the whole variable domain DVKVTQSSRYLVKRTGEKVFLECVQDMDHENMFWYRQDPGLGLRLIYFSYDVKMKEKGDIPEGYSVSREKKERFSLILESASTNQTSMYLCASSNTGISGNTIYFGEGSWLTVV.

Details on this clonotype: At one end the junction does not follow the germline gene, possibly because of a read error. The chain has TRBV11-2 and TRBJ2-1; 7 bases are a match to TRBD1. The germline V gene has CDR1 SGHAT and CDR2 FQNNGV. The CDR3 extends over 15 amino acids. This CDR3 reads CASSPGQEPYSEQFF. The DNA for the CDR3 is TGTGCCAGCAGCCCCGGACAGGAGCCGTACAGTGAGCAGTTCTTC.